The T cell receptor (beta chain) described here comes from a study of intratumoral heterogeneity in liver cancer. For the study in its entirety: In the full roughly 15-patient cohort, the median age was about 60 years and the majority of patients were male. The study combined RNA-seq, DNA sequencing, TCR-seq and SNP array data from multiple regions of hepatocellular carcinoma specimens to study intratumor heterogeneity. The full cohort included 71 multiregional samples from 15 or so HCC patients, consisting of roughly 50 tumoral regions and approximately 20 adjacent nontumoral regions. Summary of the overall study and its limitations: Limitations acknowledged by the authors included a relatively low number of patients and under-sampled representation of tumor-infiltrating lymphocytes. TCR sequencing reportedly confirmed RNA-seq-based estimates of regional differences in tumor-infiltrating lymphocyte burden. Within each sequenced patient, no significant difference in overall T cell clonality was found between tumor regions. In each sequenced patient, tumor region a showed significantly more unique T-cell clonal expansions than tumor region b.

Samples with the label H were taken from distinct, geographically separated regions of the hepatocellular carcinoma nodule. All patients had early-stage hepatocellular carcinoma and received no therapy before surgical resection. No macroscopic evidence of necrosis or hemorrhage was present in the sampled areas. In two patients, TCR sequencing (ImmunoSeq) was performed on multiple regions. Each frozen resection tissue sample was taken at least 1 cm away from every other sample. Genomic DNA was extracted from bulk tissue using the DNeasy blood and tissue kit. The immunoSEQ assay was used to sequence TCR beta chain CDR3 regions from genomic DNA. Rearranged VDJ segments were amplified with primers annealing to V and J segments. Turning to the authors' computational methods: The ImmunoSeq Analyzer software was used to calculate clonality and richness metrics. Differentially abundant clones between regions were identified using Fisher's exact test plus a beta-binomial method for added stringency. TCRdb holds this immuneACCESS table with in-frame rearrangements only. Some clones are missing; in checked studies, unresolved V genes explain under half, and the rest has no known cause. That table gives V, J and clone size, and the DNA gave D and trimming. The sample table holds more than 2,500 clones, of which 71% were seen once. The ten largest clonotypes hold around 45% of the sample.

The germline V gene gives CDR1 as SGHAT and CDR2 as FQNNGV. V is reduced by 3 bases and J by 3 bases, leaving a spacing of 16 bases between them. The CDR3 spans 16 residues, from the cysteine through the phenylalanine. The only DNA kept is the CDR3, 48 bases in frame from the first base. For this clone: Its cognate antigen has yet to be identified. Qualities for individual bases were not recorded, and no much larger clone is one base off.

This chain joins TRBV11-2 to TRBJ2-3; the D gene is perhaps TRBD2, from 5 matching bases. The material was tumor tissue, obtained before any cancer treatment. This receptor was taken from a woman in her 70s with hepatocellular carcinoma. The DNA reads as follows: TGTGCCAGCAGCTTCTCGGCTAGCCCAAAAACAGATACGCAGTATTTT. Translated, it gives CASSFSASPKTDTQYF.